The clone carrying this TCR beta chain appeared a few times. After removal of 1 base from V and 3 bases from J, the junction contained 12 bases not matched to a gene. Germline V gene lookup returns CDR1 LNHDA and CDR2 SQIVND (reference sequence). This CDR3 is built from 20 residues. The data are from a study of PD-L1 blockade in urothelial cancer. Across the whole study: The year 2014 saw patients start atezolizumab, 1,200 mg intravenously every 3 weeks. Before enrollment, 0 to 3 chemotherapy regimens had been given to patients.

Synthetic spike-ins, TCR analog templates, were added into each PCR. Clones were read by immunoSEQ multiplex PCR, and TCRdb kept only the in-frame ones, dropping some. Of tens of thousands of clones in the sample, roughly 78% were seen once. This clonotype was sampled from a man in his 70s with urothelial cancer. The V gene is TRBV19, the J gene TRBJ2-2; the match to TRBD2 covers 12 bases. This sample comprised PBMCs, obtained around atezolizumab (anti-PD-L1) treatment. CDR3 protein: CASSIGATSGSLRDTGELFF. The DNA for the CDR3 is TGTGCCAGTAGTATAGGAGCGACTAGCGGGAGCCTTCGCGACACCGGGGAGCTGTTTTTT.